Listed here is a single T cell receptor beta chain. No cognate antigen has been identified for it. No much larger clonotype is one base removed from it; base qualities were not supplied. To sequence the TCRbeta CDR3 region, genomic DNA was isolated from the sorted cells. The immunoSEQ Assay was used for sequencing of TCRbeta CDR3 regions. As stored in TCRdb, this immuneACCESS dataset retains in-frame rearrangements with V and J assigned. A fraction of the clones does not appear; measured against another copy, unresolved V genes explain less than half of the discrepancy, and the remainder lacks a known reason. The sample has 85,000 to 130,000 clones on record, about nine tenths of them singletons. The ten largest clonotypes hold approximately 0.3% of the sample. The sample belongs to a study of OX40 agonist ivuxolimab in advanced cancers. A note on the overall study: The costimulatory receptor OX40 (CD134) was targeted by ivuxolimab, a fully human IgG2 agonistic monoclonal antibody. Patients were allowed to have had prior anti-PD-1, anti-PD-L1 or anti-CTLA-4 therapy, and about 40% of the dose-escalation patients had been treated with checkpoint inhibitors. A male proportion of about 79% and a mean age of approximately 60 years, ranging from roughly 23 to 79, were recorded for the dose-escalation cohort. Partial responses occurred in three dose-escalation patients, of whom one had hepatocellular carcinoma and two had cutaneous melanoma. The paper reports the monotherapy dose-escalation portion (N of about 56 patients) of the phase I ivuxolimab trial. The purpose of peripheral TCRbeta sequencing was to test whether ivuxolimab changed TCR sequence diversity and led to clonal T-cell expansion. Of the roughly 53 patients in dose escalation, about 20 had hepatocellular carcinoma, some 15 had melanoma, 9 had renal cell carcinoma and 9 had head and neck cancer. Intravenous ivuxolimab was administered to patients every 2 weeks at six dose levels: 0.01, 0.1, 0.3, 1.5, 3 and 10 mg/kg.

The V end loses 0 bases and the J end loses 2 bases, and a stretch of 14 bases separates them. The CDR3 spans 16 residues, from the cysteine through the phenylalanine. Of all the DNA, just the CDR3 is kept, 48 bases in frame from base 1. In the germline V gene, CDR1 corresponds to LGHNA and CDR2 to YSLEER. Study-wide findings and limitations: In partial responders in the 0.1-3.0 mg/kg groups, normalized peripheral clonal expansion was found to be among the lowest, especially among CD8+ T cells. At doses of 0.1 to 3.0 mg/kg, clonal expansion of both CD4+ and CD8+ blood T cells was observed from baseline to week 6. Low levels of normalized T-cell clonal expansion were also seen in some patients who did not respond. After ivuxolimab, CD8+ T cells had more expanded clones than CD4+ T cells on average. The antigen specificity of the clonally expanded peripheral T cells was not determined.

The trial excluded patients who had a history of autoimmune disease or who were on systemic immunosuppression. In every dose cohort, peripheral blood was drawn for TCR sequencing at baseline, cycle 4 day 1, and cycle 7 day 1. The samples were taken from a phase I, first-in-human, multicenter, open-label dose-escalation trial of ivuxolimab. Adults with locally advanced or metastatic melanoma, renal cell, hepatocellular, or head and neck squamous cell carcinoma were enrolled in the trial. Before TCR sequencing, CD4+ and CD8+ T cells were separately sorted from peripheral blood. The source was CD4+ or CD8+ T cells sorted from blood, collected in a trial of the OX40 agonist ivuxolimab. The chain was built from TRBV4-3 and TRBJ2-7; TRBD2 is perhaps the D gene, given 7 matching bases. This TCR was sampled from an adult with an advanced solid tumor such as melanoma, head and neck, liver or kidney cancer. The DNA is TGCGCCAGCAGCCAAGATAGGGGGGGCTCCCCCTACGAGCAGTACTTC. This translates into CASSQDRGGSPYEQYF.